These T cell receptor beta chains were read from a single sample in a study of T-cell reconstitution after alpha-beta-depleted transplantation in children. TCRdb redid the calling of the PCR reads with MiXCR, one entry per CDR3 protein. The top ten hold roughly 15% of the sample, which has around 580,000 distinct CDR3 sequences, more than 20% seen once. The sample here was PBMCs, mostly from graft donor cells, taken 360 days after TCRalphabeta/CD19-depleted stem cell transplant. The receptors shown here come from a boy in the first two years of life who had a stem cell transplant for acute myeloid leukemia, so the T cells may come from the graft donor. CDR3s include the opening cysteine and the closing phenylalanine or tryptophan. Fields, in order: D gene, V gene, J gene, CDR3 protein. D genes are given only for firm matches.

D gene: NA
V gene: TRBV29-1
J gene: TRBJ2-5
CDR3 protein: CSVSGWGETQYF

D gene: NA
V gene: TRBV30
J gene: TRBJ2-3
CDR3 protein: CAWSVTAVTDTQYF

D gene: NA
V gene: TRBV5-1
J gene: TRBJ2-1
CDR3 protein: CASNPGIAYNEQFF

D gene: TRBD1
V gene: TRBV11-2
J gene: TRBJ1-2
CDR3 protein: CASSLMTGGRDGYTF

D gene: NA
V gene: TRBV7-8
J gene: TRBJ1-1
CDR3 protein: CASSLRQTPLLNTEAFF

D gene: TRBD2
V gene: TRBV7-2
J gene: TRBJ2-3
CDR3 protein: CASSPPGTRTDTQYF

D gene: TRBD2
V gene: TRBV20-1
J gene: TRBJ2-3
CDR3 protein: CSARPMGLAGGRDTQYF

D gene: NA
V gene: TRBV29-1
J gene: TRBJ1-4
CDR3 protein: CSVTQATNEKLFF

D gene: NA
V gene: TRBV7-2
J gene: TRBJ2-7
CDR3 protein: CASSFLGSPYEQYF

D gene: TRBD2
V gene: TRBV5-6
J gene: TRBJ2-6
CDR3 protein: CASSPKGLAPHNVLTF

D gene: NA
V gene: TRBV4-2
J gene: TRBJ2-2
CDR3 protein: CASSPEDEYTGELFF

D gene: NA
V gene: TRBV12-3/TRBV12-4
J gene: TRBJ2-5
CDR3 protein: CASSLVAVQETQYF

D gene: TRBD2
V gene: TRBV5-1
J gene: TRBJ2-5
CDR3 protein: CASSLGGLAGQETQYF

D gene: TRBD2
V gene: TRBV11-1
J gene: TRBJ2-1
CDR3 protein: CASSSNRGLAGGWVYEQFF

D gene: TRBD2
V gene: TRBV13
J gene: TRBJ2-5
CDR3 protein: CASSFVVGTSGQETQYF

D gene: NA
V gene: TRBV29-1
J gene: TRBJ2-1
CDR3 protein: CSVGGSGNYNEQFF

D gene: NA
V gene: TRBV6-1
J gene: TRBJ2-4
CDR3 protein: CASSTEFKNIQYF

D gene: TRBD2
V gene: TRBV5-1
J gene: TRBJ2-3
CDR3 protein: CASSWRTSGATPSTDTQYF

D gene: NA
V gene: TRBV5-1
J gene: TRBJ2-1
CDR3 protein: CASSLGESNEQFF

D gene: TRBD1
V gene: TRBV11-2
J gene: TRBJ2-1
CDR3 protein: CASSLGTRGRGNEQFF

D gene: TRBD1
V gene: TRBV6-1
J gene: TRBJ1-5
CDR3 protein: CATRDSLNQPQHF

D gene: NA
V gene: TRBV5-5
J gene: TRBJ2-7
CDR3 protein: CASSRTDGRFEQYF

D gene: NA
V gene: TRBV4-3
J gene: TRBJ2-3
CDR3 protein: CASSQELGSTDTQYF

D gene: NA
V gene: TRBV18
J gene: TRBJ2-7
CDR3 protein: CASSPVGREVYEQYF

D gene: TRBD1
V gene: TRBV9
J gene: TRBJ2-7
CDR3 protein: CASSVGQGAPYEQYF

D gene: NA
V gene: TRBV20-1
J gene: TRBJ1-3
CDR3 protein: CSARGGSGNTIYF

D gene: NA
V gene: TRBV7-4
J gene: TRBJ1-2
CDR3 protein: CASSLVRIGGLSNYGYTF

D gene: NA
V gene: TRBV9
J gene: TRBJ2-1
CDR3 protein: CASSGPQGRLNEQFF